This section outlines one T cell receptor beta chain sequence together with its context. Time point described: cycle 4 day 1 (C4D1), after five to seven weeks of nivolumab. Following autologous stem cell transplantation, relapse occurred in every patient, and exposure to brentuximab vedotin varied. TCRdb's copy holds only in-frame clones and misses some; the assay was immunoSEQ multiplex PCR. This table has tens of thousands of clones, roughly 87% appearing once. The data were taken from a study of PD-1 blockade in classical Hodgkin lymphoma. Study-wide background: Intravenous nivolumab at 3 mg/kg was given to patients every 2 weeks.

The source of this sequence is a human donor with classical Hodgkin lymphoma. The sequencing used peripheral blood mononuclear cells (PBMCs), collected before the fourth cycle of nivolumab.

CDR3 DNA sequence: TGTGCCAGCAGTTTTAGGGACTCCTACGAGCAGTACTTC. It is translated as CASSFRDSYEQYF. V and J are TRBV27 and TRBJ2-7, with no clear D. The ends were cut back, 3 bases at V and 0 bases at J, with 6 bases in the middle. From germline, CDR1 is MNHEY and CDR2 SMNVEV (reference sequence). The CDR3 spans 13 residues.